These 2 T cell receptor beta chains were sequenced from one sample in a study of blood T cell repertoires in COVID-19. Only in-frame clones appear in the TCRdb table, and some are missing; sequencing was by immunoSEQ multiplex PCR. The sample lists fewer than 200,000 clones; about 87% were seen once. The specimen was peripheral blood. The receptors were sampled from a woman aged 60 to 75 who had recovered from COVID-19.

Details on this clone: This same CDR3 is encoded by further DNA sequences in the sample. V gene TRBV12-3 or TRBV12-4 combines with J gene TRBJ2-7; 10 bases are a match to TRBD2. The CDR3 sequence is 13 residues long. Losses at the gene ends were 3 bases for V and 7 bases for J; bases not matched to a gene: 3. The CDR3: CASSLLAGVEQYF. CDR3 bases: TGTGCCAGCAGTTTGCTAGCGGGGGTGGAGCAGTACTTC.

The chain joins TRBV5-1 to TRBJ1-2; TRBD1 might be the D (6 bases). The CDR3 runs to 14 residues. V dropped 1 base and J dropped 4 bases, with 11 bases sitting between them. Germline CDR1 and CDR2: SGHRS and YFSETQ. The CDR3 reads CASSLTGLSYGYTF. CDR3 DNA: TGCGCCAGCAGCTTGACAGGGTTGAGCTATGGCTACACCTTC.